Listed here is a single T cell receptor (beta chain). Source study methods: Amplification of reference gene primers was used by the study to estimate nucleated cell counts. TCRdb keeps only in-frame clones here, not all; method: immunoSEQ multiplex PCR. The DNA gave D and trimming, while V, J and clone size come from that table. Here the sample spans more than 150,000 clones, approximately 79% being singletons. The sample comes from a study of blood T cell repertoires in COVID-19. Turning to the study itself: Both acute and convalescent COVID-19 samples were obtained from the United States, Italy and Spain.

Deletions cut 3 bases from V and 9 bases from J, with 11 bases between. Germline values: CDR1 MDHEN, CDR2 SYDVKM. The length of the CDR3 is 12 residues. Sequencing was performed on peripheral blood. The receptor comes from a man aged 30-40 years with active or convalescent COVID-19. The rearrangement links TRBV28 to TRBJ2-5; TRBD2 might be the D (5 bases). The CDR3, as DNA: TGTGCCAGCAGTTTTGTACCGGAGGCCCAGTACTTC. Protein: CASSFVPEAQYF.